This T cell receptor beta chain came from a study of regulatory T cells in long-lasting Graves disease. Study observations and caveats: New patients shared 966 public clonotypes, fewer than the roughly 2,600 shared by persistent patients.

This CDR3 contains 14 residues. CDR1 is ENHRY, CDR2 SYGVKD, per germline. V was cut by 10 bases and J by 1 base, with 13 bases left in between. The authors built TCR beta libraries using iRepertoire HTBI primers and Arm-PCR of CDR3 regions. TCRdb passed the multiplex PCR reads through MiXCR, listing each CDR3 protein once. The sample lists some 370,000 distinct CDR3 sequences, approximately 25% occurring once. Ten or more counts support this clonotype. Its target is not known. Indicated time point: persistent/refractory GD, antithyroid drugs over 5 years with positive TRAb. From RNA extracted from PBMCs, the TCR library was made.

Sequenced material: peripheral blood mononuclear cells (PBMCs), taken when the disease was refractory, from a patient treated with antithyroid drugs. The sequence was collected from a middle-aged woman with Graves disease. The chain links TRBV10-3 to TRBJ1-4; no clear D. This CDR3 reads CATTNDGTNEKLFF. CDR3 DNA sequence: TGTGCCACCACGAACGACGGAACTAATGAAAAACTGTTTTTT.